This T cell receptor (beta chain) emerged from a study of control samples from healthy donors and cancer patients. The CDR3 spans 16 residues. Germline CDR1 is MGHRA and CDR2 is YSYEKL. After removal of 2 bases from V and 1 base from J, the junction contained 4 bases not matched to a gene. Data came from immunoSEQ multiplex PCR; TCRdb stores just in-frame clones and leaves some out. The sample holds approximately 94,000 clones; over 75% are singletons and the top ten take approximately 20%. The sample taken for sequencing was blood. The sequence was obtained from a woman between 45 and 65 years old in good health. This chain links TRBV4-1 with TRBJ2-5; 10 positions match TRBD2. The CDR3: CASSQLGLAIQETQYF. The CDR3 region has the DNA TGCGCCAGCAGCCAATTGGGACTAGCGATCCAAGAGACCCAGTACTTC.